This entry lists 26 T cell receptor beta chains sequenced from one sample in a study of OX40 agonist ivuxolimab in advanced cancers. Sequencing used immunoSEQ multiplex PCR; TCRdb keeps in-frame clones, though not all of them. The repertoire consists of some 60,000 clones, with under 90% occurring once and the leading ten covering under 2.5%. The sample was CD4+ or CD8+ T cells sorted from blood, taken in a trial of the OX40 agonist ivuxolimab. These receptors all come from an adult with an advanced solid tumor such as melanoma, head and neck, liver or kidney cancer.

This clone was seen just once. This sequence joins TRBV6-5 and TRBJ2-7; 16 nucleotides match TRBD2. The CDR3 spans 16 residues. V gave up 0 bases and J gave up 10 bases; unmatched junction bases: 6. Germline CDR1 is MNHEY and CDR2 is SVGAGI. For the CDR3, the DNA is TGTGCCAGCAGTTACTCGGCGGGGACTAGCGGGAGGGCCCAGTACTTC. Its protein product is CASSYSAGTSGRAQYF.

The chain links TRBV6-5 to TRBJ1-1; D not certain. The germline V gene encodes CDR1 MNHEY and CDR2 SVGAGI. CDR3 length equals 11 residues. Trimming left V 4 bases short and J 8 bases short, with 8 bases between. The CDR3 coding sequence is TGTGCCAGCAGTTCAGCCAGGGAAGCTTTCTTT. Encoded protein: CASSSAREAFF.

This clone was counted between two and nine times. The V and J genes are TRBV10-3 and TRBJ1-3; 7 positions match TRBD1. V dropped 11 bases and J dropped 4; count of bases not matched to a gene: 11. The CDR3 consists of 14 residues. Germline V gene sequence: CDR1 ENHRY, CDR2 SYGVKD. The CDR3 DNA reads as TGTGCCGGGGGGGACAGAGCCGCCGGAAACACCATATATTTT. Amino acid sequence: CAGGDRAAGNTIYF.

The rearrangement joins TRBV5-4 to TRBJ1-1; no clear D. In germline, CDR1 is SGHNT, CDR2 YYREEE (reference sequence). This CDR3 comprises 14 residues. Trimming removed 3 bases from V and 2 bases from J, with 11 bases in between. CDR3 coding DNA: TGTGCCAGCAGCTCCCCAGGAGGTAACACTGAAGCTTTCTTT. This translates into CASSSPGGNTEAFF.

The chain combines TRBV5-1 with TRBJ2-5, with D maybe TRBD2 (5 bases). Looked up from germline, CDR1 is SGHRS and CDR2 is YFSETQ. V was trimmed by 0 bases and J by 4 bases, leaving 10 bases between them. The CDR3 runs 14 residues. The CDR3 reads CASSLGPGGETQYF. In DNA form, the CDR3 reads TGCGCCAGCAGCTTGGGTCCCGGAGGAGAGACCCAGTACTTC.

The rearrangement joins TRBV11-2 to TRBJ2-2, with TRBD2 matching over 8 bases. The germline V gene has CDR1 SGHAT and CDR2 FQNNGV. Trimming removed 4 bases from V and 4 bases from J; junction bases left unmatched: 8. CDR3 length: 16 amino acids. CDR3 nucleotides: TGTGCCAGCAGCTCCTCGGGGGGGCGGCCCACCGGGGAGCTGTTTTTT. The encoded protein is CASSSSGGRPTGELFF.

This clone was seen only a few times. The chain uses TRBV13 and TRBJ2-5, with TRBD2 matching 11 bases. From germline, CDR1 is PRHDT and CDR2 FYEKMQ (reference sequence). This CDR3 has 15 amino acids. Unmatched junction bases numbered 4, after V lost 5 bases and J lost 2 bases. The CDR3 spells CASSPPSGRQETQYF. CDR3 DNA: TGTGCCAGCAGCCCACCTAGCGGGAGGCAAGAGACCCAGTACTTC.

This chain connects TRBV5-8 to TRBJ1-2, with D perhaps matching TRBD1 (5 bases). The CDR3 is 15 amino acids. Germline CDR1 and CDR2: SGHTS and YDEGEE. Trimming removed 1 base at V and 2 bases at J, with 12 bases between. CDR3 region: CASSLPSGLNYGYTF. CDR3 nucleotide sequence: TGTGCCAGCAGCTTGCCCTCGGGACTAAACTATGGCTACACCTTC.

This clone was observed a few times. The chain is built from TRBV4-1 and TRBJ1-2; the match to TRBD1 covers 9 bases. The CDR3 is made up of 15 amino acids. In germline, CDR1 is MGHRA, CDR2 YSYEKL. The V gene end was trimmed by 0 bases and the J gene end by 5 bases; junction bases not matched to a gene: 4. CDR3 in DNA: TGCGCCAGCAGCCAAGATAAGACAGGGGGTTATGGCTACACCTTC. Protein: CASSQDKTGGYGYTF.

The V and J genes are TRBV5-6 and TRBJ1-1, with 10 bases fitting TRBD1. CDR3 length: 14 amino acids. The V segment lost 3 bases and the J segment 5 bases; nucleotides outside the gene matches: 4. Germline values: CDR1 SGHDT, CDR2 YYEEEE. The CDR3 nucleotides are TGTGCCAGCAGCTCCTGGACAGGGGGTACTGAAGCTTTCTTT. As protein: CASSSWTGGTEAFF.

A few counts support this clone. The chain uses TRBV6-5 and TRBJ1-5; weak D call: TRBD1 (5 bases). Germline assignment: CDR1 MNHEY and CDR2 SVGAGI. The CDR3 is 13 amino acids. Trimming took 6 bases from V and 4 from J, leaving 10 bases between them. The CDR3 DNA reads as TGTGCCAGCAGCCTTTACAGGAATCAGCCCCAGCATTTT. Its protein is CASSLYRNQPQHF.

The chain is built from TRBV7-2 and TRBJ2-1, with 8 bases lining up with TRBD2. Looked up from germline, CDR1 is SGHTA and CDR2 is FQGNSA. The CDR3 consists of 14 residues. J lost 7 bases, V lost 6 bases, and 8 bases had no gene match. The CDR3 DNA sequence: TGTGCCAGCAGTCAACGGGGGGGCCCGAATGAGCAGTTCTTC. This encodes CASSQRGGPNEQFF.

This chain links TRBV19 with TRBJ2-2, with TRBD1 identical over 8 bases. The CDR3 runs to 13 residues. V was clipped by 8 bases and J by 5 bases; unmatched bases: 4. CDR1 is LNHDA, CDR2 SQIVND, per germline (reference sequence). The CDR3 loop is CASGQGWTGELFF. DNA of the CDR3: TGTGCCAGTGGACAGGGTTGGACCGGGGAGCTGTTTTTT.

CDR3 region: CASRHGTSNQPQHF. Here the CDR3 DNA reads TGTGCCAGCAGACACGGCACAAGTAATCAGCCCCAGCATTTT. The rearrangement links TRBV6-4 to TRBJ1-5; D gene ambiguous. The CDR3 is 14 amino acids. From germline, CDR1 is MRHNA and CDR2 SNTAGT. V was trimmed by 6 bases and J by 4 bases, leaving 13 bases between them.

The V gene is TRBV28, the J gene TRBJ2-4, with TRBD2 as a possible D gene (6 bases). Per germline, CDR1 MDHEN and CDR2 SYDVKM. Trimming left V 10 bases short and J 4 bases short, with 20 bases between. The CDR3 extends over 15 amino acids. CDR3 nucleotides: TGTGCCATCGGGGGAACTACAGGCGAGAAAAACATTCAGTACTTC. It encodes CAIGGTTGEKNIQYF.

The chain couples TRBV5-1 to TRBJ1-1, with 7 bases aligning to TRBD1. The germline V gene has CDR1 SGHRS and CDR2 YFSETQ. The CDR3 has 15 amino acids. Trimming at V came to 0 bases and at J to 4 bases, leaving 6 bases not matched to a gene. The CDR3 DNA reads as TGCGCCAGCAGCTTGGACACTCAGGGGGGCACTGAAGCTTTCTTT. Translation gives CASSLDTQGGTEAFF.

The rearrangement joins TRBV5-1 to TRBJ2-3, with D hard to call. From germline, CDR1 is SGHRS and CDR2 YFSETQ. The ends were cut back, 6 bases at V and 2 bases at J, with 13 bases in the middle. CDR3 length: 14 amino acids. CDR3 loop: CASNFMTVTDTQYF. CDR3 coding DNA: TGCGCCAGCAACTTCATGACCGTCACAGATACGCAGTATTTT.

The chain uses TRBV19 and TRBJ2-1; 9 bases map to TRBD1. V lost 6 bases, J lost 10 bases, and 10 bases stayed unmatched. Germline V gene data show CDR1 as LNHDA and CDR2 as SQIVND (reference sequence). This CDR3 has 14 amino acids. CDR3 sequence reads: CASSFGGQGREQFF. CDR3 DNA: TGTGCCAGTAGCTTCGGGGGACAGGGAAGAGAGCAGTTCTTC.

This CDR3 is CASSLEGRQGIQYF. The CDR3 coding sequence is TGTGCCAGCAGCTTGGAAGGCAGGCAGGGCATTCAGTACTTC. The chain couples TRBV5-4 to TRBJ2-4, with D maybe TRBD1 (5 bases). Germline loops: CDR1 SGHNT, CDR2 YYREEE (reference sequence). With 0 bases removed from V and 9 bases from J, the gap between germline ends came to 13 bases. This CDR3 is 14 amino acids long.

The chain joins TRBV5-4 to TRBJ2-7; 7 bases are a match to TRBD1. The CDR3 consists of 13 residues. V lost 0 bases, J lost 7 bases, and 4 bases stayed unmatched. Germline V gene sequence: CDR1 SGHNT, CDR2 YYREEE (reference sequence). The DNA of the CDR3 is TGTGCCAGCAGCTTGGGAGGGGGCCGGGAGCAGTACTTC. Residues: CASSLGGGREQYF.

The chain couples TRBV2 to TRBJ1-5; D remains unclear. The CDR3 has 12 residues. Trimming removed 6 bases from V and 9 bases from J, with 12 bases in between. CDR1 is SNHLY, CDR2 FYNNEI, per germline. CDR3 residues: CASSDEVGPQHF. The CDR3 DNA sequence: TGTGCCAGCAGCGATGAGGTGGGGCCCCAGCATTTT.

The V gene is TRBV15, the J gene TRBJ2-7; 7 bases map to TRBD2. CDR3 length: 18 residues. The V segment lost 0 bases and the J segment 0 bases; nucleotides outside the gene matches: 11. Germline V gene data show CDR1 as LNHNV and CDR2 as YYDKDF (reference sequence). CDR3 sequence (DNA): TGTGCCACCAGCAGAGATCTGAGGGGAGCGGGAACCTCCTACGAGCAGTACTTC. The encoded protein is CATSRDLRGAGTSYEQYF. Together with reference TRBV15 and TRBJ2-7, the CDR3 gives the full variable domain: DAMVIQNPRYQVTQFGKPVTLSCSQTLNHNVMYWYQQKSSQAPKLLFHYYDKDFNNEADTPDNFQSRRPNTSFCFLDIRSPGLGDTAMYLCATSRDLRGAGTSYEQYFGPGTRLTVT.

This chain connects TRBV7-2 to TRBJ1-4, with TRBD1 as a possible D gene (5 bases). CDR1 is SGHTA, CDR2 FQGNSA, per germline. CDR3 length equals 15 residues. V gave up 1 base and J gave up 6 bases, with 12 bases separating them. In DNA, the CDR3 is TGTGCCAGCAGCTTAGTGGGGACTGCCTATGAAAAACTGTTTTTT. This sequence encodes CASSLVGTAYEKLFF.

The rearrangement links TRBV11-3 to TRBJ2-7; 8 bases match TRBD1. The ends lost 5 bases at V and 2 bases at J; junction bases unmatched: 5. Germline loops: CDR1 SGHNT, CDR2 YENEEA. The length of the CDR3 is 14 residues. The CDR3 nucleotides read TGTGCCAGCAGCAAAGGACAGGGTGCCTACGAGCAGTACTTC. Translated, it gives CASSKGQGAYEQYF.

The chain has TRBV7-9 and TRBJ1-3, with unresolved D. The CDR3 totals 13 residues. With 4 bases removed from V and 3 bases from J, the gap between germline ends came to 7 bases. Germline values: CDR1 SEHNR, CDR2 FQNEAQ (reference sequence). DNA for the CDR3: TGTGCCAGCAGCTCGGCGGGTGGAAACACCATATATTTT. It specifies CASSSAGGNTIYF.

The J gene is TRBJ2-1, the V gene TRBV14; TRBD2 aligns across 13 bases. CDR3 length equals 14 residues. Trimming at V came to 4 bases and at J to 9 bases, leaving 3 bases not matched to a gene. CDR1 SGHDN and CDR2 FVKESK come from the germline V gene. CDR3 in DNA: TGTGCCAGCAGCCTTGGACTAGCGGGGGTTGAGCAGTTCTTC. Translating it yields CASSLGLAGVEQFF. Supplemented by reference TRBV14 and TRBJ2-1, the full variable domain reads EAGVTQFPSHSVIEKGQTVTLRCDPISGHDNLYWYRRVMGKEIKFLLHFVKESKQDESGMPNNRFLAERTGGTYSTLKVQPAELEDSGVYFCASSLGLAGVEQFFGPGTRLTVL.